The 9 T cell receptor beta chains given below trace back to one sample, sequenced in a study of control samples from healthy donors and cancer patients. Clones were read by immunoSEQ multiplex PCR, and TCRdb kept only the in-frame ones, dropping some. The sample holds 130,000 or so clones, approximately 91% seen once. The specimen sequenced was blood. These receptors all stem from a man in his forties or fifties in good health.

This sequence joins TRBV12-3 or TRBV12-4 and TRBJ2-1, with unresolved D. The germline V and J ends were trimmed by 2 bases and 7 bases, with 0 bases remaining between them. There are 10 residues in the CDR3. CDR3 DNA sequence: TGTGCCAGCAGTTTAAATGAGCAGTTCTTC. Its protein product is CASSLNEQFF.

The rearrangement joins TRBV19 to TRBJ1-6, with D possibly matching TRBD1 (5 bases). The V gene lost 4 bases and the J gene lost 6 bases, with 7 bases spanning the gap. The CDR3 is 13 amino acids. Germline V gene lookup returns CDR1 LNHDA and CDR2 SQIVND (reference sequence). DNA for the CDR3: TGTGCCAGTAGTAGGGACCTTAATTCACCCCTCCACTTT. Its translation: CASSRDLNSPLHF.

The rearrangement links TRBV9 to TRBJ1-5; a possible D gene is TRBD1 (6 bases). The CDR3 spans 15 residues. The V gene lost 1 base and the J gene lost 7 bases, with 15 bases spanning the gap. Germline V gives CDR1 SGDLS, CDR2 YYNGEE. CDR3 sequence: CASSVTGQIGQPQHF. Written as DNA, the CDR3 is TGTGCCAGCAGCGTAACGGGACAAATCGGGCAGCCCCAGCATTTT.

Points on this clone: The sample has other DNA sequences that encode this CDR3 too. The chain combines TRBV7-2 with TRBJ1-1, with D perhaps matching TRBD1 (5 bases). Per germline, CDR1 SGHTA and CDR2 FQGNSA. The V end lost 3 bases, the J end lost 3 bases, and 8 bases lay between the germline ends. The CDR3 loop spans 13 amino acids. For the CDR3, the DNA is TGTGCCAGCAGCTTCGGCAGGGACACTGAAGCTTTCTTT. Its translation: CASSFGRDTEAFF.

The gene calls are TRBV24-1 and TRBJ1-3; D uncertain. The CDR3 spans 13 residues. From germline, CDR1 is KGHDR and CDR2 SFDVKD. Deletions cut 7 bases from V and 0 bases from J, with 6 bases between. CDR3 coding DNA: TGTGCCACCAGACCACCCTCTGGAAACACCATATATTTT. It specifies CATRPPSGNTIYF.

This chain links TRBV5-8 with TRBJ2-3; D gene uncertain. V was clipped by 4 bases and J by 0 bases, with 9 bases between them. The CDR3 is 14 amino acids. Germline V gene sequence: CDR1 SGHTS, CDR2 YDEGEE. CDR3 residues: CASSLYGSTDTQYF. The CDR3 nucleotides read TGTGCCAGCAGCCTGTACGGGAGCACAGATACGCAGTATTTT. Based on the CDR3 plus reference TRBV5-8 and TRBJ2-3, the full variable domain is EAGVTQSPTHLIKTRGQQATLRCSPISGHTSVYWYQQALGLGLQFLLWYDEGEERNRGNFPPRFSGRQFPNYSSELNVNALELEDSALYLCASSLYGSTDTQYFGPGTRLTVL.

This clone was recorded once. CDR3 sequence (DNA): TGTGCCAGCAGCCTGGACATGTCGAACACCGGGGAGCTGTTTTTT. Protein: CASSLDMSNTGELFF. The J gene is TRBJ2-2, the V gene TRBV7-6, with D maybe TRBD1 (5 bases). From germline, CDR1 is SGHVS and CDR2 FNYEAQ. V lost 5 bases to trimming and J lost 0 bases, with 10 bases between them. The CDR3 has 15 residues. The full variable domain, in which reference TRBV7-6 and TRBJ2-2 provide the parts outside the CDR3, is GAGVSQSPRYKVTKRGQDVALRCDPISGHVSLYWYRQALGQGPEFLTYFNYEAQQDKSGLPNDRFSAERPEGSISTLTIQRTEQRDSAMYRCASSLDMSNTGELFFGEGSRLTVL.

The CDR3 protein is CAWSTGQGNTGELFF. Written as DNA, the CDR3 is TGTGCCTGGAGTACGGGACAGGGGAACACCGGGGAGCTGTTTTTT. The chain combines TRBV30 with TRBJ2-2; 9 nucleotides match TRBD1. The V gene's germline CDR1 is GTSNPN and CDR2 SVGIG (reference sequence). Unmatched junction bases numbered 2, after V lost 2 bases and J lost 1 base. The CDR3 sequence is 15 residues long.

This chain links TRBV27 with TRBJ2-2; D possibly corresponds to TRBD2 (6 bases). V was cut by 6 bases and J by 2 bases, with 10 bases left in between. There are 14 residues in the CDR3. The germline V gene has CDR1 MNHEY and CDR2 SMNVEV (reference sequence). For the CDR3, the DNA is TGTGCCAGCAGCGTTAGCGGAAACACCGGGGAGCTGTTTTTT. As protein: CASSVSGNTGELFF.